The 32 T cell receptor beta chains in this list originate from one sample, sequenced in a study of blood T cell repertoires in COVID-19. Only in-frame clones appear in the TCRdb table, and some are missing; sequencing was by immunoSEQ multiplex PCR. The sample includes 85,000 to 90,000 clones, almost 85% of them seen just once. The sample was peripheral blood. Source of these receptors: a woman over 75 with acute or convalescent COVID-19.

The chain combines TRBV6-1 with TRBJ2-2; no clear D. The CDR3 spans 13 residues. The V end lost 1 base, the J end lost 4 bases, and 4 bases lay between the germline ends. The germline V gene encodes CDR1 MNHNS and CDR2 SASEGT. CDR3 residues: CASSEGSTGELFF. CDR3 DNA sequence: TGTGCCAGCAGTGAAGGGAGCACCGGGGAGCTGTTTTTT.

This clone was recorded once. The genes are TRBV7-3 and TRBJ2-3, with TRBD1 identical over 7 bases. The CDR3 has 14 amino acids. Germline V gene sequence: CDR1 SGHTA, CDR2 FQGTGA. V shed 6 bases, J shed 4 bases, and the junction held 7 bases outside the gene matches. CDR3 nucleotides: TGTGCCAGCAGTACAGGGGCCCCCCCAGATACGCAGTATTTT. Its protein product is CASSTGAPPDTQYF.

This chain connects TRBV11-3 to TRBJ2-2; D may be TRBD2 (5 bases). This CDR3 spans 15 amino acids. CDR1 and CDR2 (germline): SGHNT, YENEEA. The germline V and J ends were trimmed by 1 base and 4 bases, with 10 bases remaining between them. CDR3 nucleotides: TGTGCCAGCAGCTTAGGACTAAGCAGCACCGGGGAGCTGTTTTTT. The encoded protein is CASSLGLSSTGELFF.

The chain recombines TRBV6-5 with TRBJ1-3, with D tentatively TRBD1 (5 bases). The CDR3 is 15 amino acids. V lost 6 bases and J lost 0, with 12 bases in between. Per the germline V gene, CDR1 is MNHEY and CDR2 is SVGAGI. CDR3 amino acids: CASSTDRPSGNTIYF. In DNA form, the CDR3 reads TGTGCCAGCAGCACCGACAGACCCTCTGGAAACACCATATATTTT.

The chain combines TRBV7-3 with TRBJ1-6, with D tentatively TRBD1 (5 bases). This CDR3 is built from 14 residues. Germline V gives CDR1 SGHTA, CDR2 FQGTGA. Trimming left V 5 bases short and J 8 bases short, with 13 bases between. CDR3 amino acids: CASSLLGGDSPLHF. The CDR3 DNA sequence: TGTGCCAGCAGCCTTCTGGGGGGGGATTCACCCCTCCACTTT.

This clone was seen more than once but under ten times. The V and J genes are TRBV6-5 and TRBJ2-7; 10 bases line up with TRBD2. There are 15 residues in the CDR3. CDR1 is MNHEY, CDR2 SVGAGI, per germline. V shed 6 bases, J shed 2 bases, and the junction held 7 bases outside the gene matches. Here the CDR3 DNA reads TGTGCCAGCAGACACCTAGCGGGAGCTGCCTACGAGCAGTACTTC. Translating it yields CASRHLAGAAYEQYF.

This clone was seen once. The chain couples TRBV27 to TRBJ2-3, with D possibly TRBD2 on 5 matching bases. The CDR3 runs 14 residues. Germline V CDR1 and CDR2: MNHEY, SMNVEV (reference sequence). V dropped 1 base and J dropped 6 bases, with 11 bases sitting between them. CDR3 in amino acids: CASSLFGKGDTQYF. CDR3 in DNA: TGTGCCAGCAGTTTATTCGGGAAAGGTGATACGCAGTATTTT.

V usage is TRBV27 and J usage is TRBJ2-1; D remains ambiguous. With 0 bases removed from V and 9 bases from J, the gap between germline ends came to 3 bases. This CDR3 is built from 11 residues. Germline V gene data show CDR1 as MNHEY and CDR2 as SMNVEV (reference sequence). The CDR3 here is CASSLSSEQFF. CDR3 nucleotides: TGTGCCAGCAGTTTATCCAGTGAGCAGTTCTTC.

V and J are TRBV6-4 and TRBJ1-2; 7 bases map to TRBD1. CDR1 and CDR2 from the germline V gene are MRHNA and SNTAGT. CDR3 length: 15 residues. J gave up 7 bases and V 6 bases, and 14 bases lay outside the gene matches. CDR3 nucleotide sequence: TGTGCCAGCAGAGCTGAGACAGGGCGAACCAGTGGCTACACCTTC. It specifies CASRAETGRTSGYTF.

V is TRBV5-1 and J is TRBJ2-4, with TRBD2 matching over 10 bases. The CDR3 consists of 16 residues. Germline loops: CDR1 SGHRS, CDR2 YFSETQ. V lost 4 bases, J lost 6 bases, and 10 bases stayed unmatched. CDR3 residues: CASSKRAGGLPNIQYF. In nucleotides, the CDR3 is TGCGCCAGCAGCAAAAGAGCGGGAGGGCTCCCAAACATTCAGTACTTC.

The chain has TRBV7-9 and TRBJ2-2; 7 bases align to TRBD2. Germline CDR1 reads SEHNR; CDR2 reads FQNEAQ (reference sequence). The ends lost 1 base at V and 4 bases at J; junction bases unmatched: 3. There are 15 residues in the CDR3. The CDR3 region is CASSLVASGTGELFF. The CDR3 bases are TGTGCCAGCAGCTTAGTGGCTAGCGGCACCGGGGAGCTGTTTTTT.

The sample holds one count of this clone. This chain connects TRBV28 to TRBJ1-2; 8 bases map to TRBD1. The germline V gene has CDR1 MDHEN and CDR2 SYDVKM. The V and J ends lost 5 bases and 4 bases, in that order; junction bases with no gene match: 6. The CDR3 has 14 amino acids. CDR3 bases: TGTGCCAGCAGTCAGGGGGCTTCTGGCTATGGCTACACCTTC. As protein: CASSQGASGYGYTF.

This clone was counted between two and nine times. The V gene is TRBV5-5, the J gene TRBJ2-7; D gene uncertain. V was cut by 1 base and J by 0 bases, with 11 bases left in between. The CDR3 has 15 residues. Germline-derived CDR1 and CDR2 are SGHKS and YYEKEE (reference sequence). The CDR3 loop is CASSLLPSSSYEQYF. CDR3 in DNA: TGTGCCAGCAGCTTGCTCCCCTCGTCCTCCTACGAGCAGTACTTC. The full variable domain, rest sourced from reference TRBV5-5 and TRBJ2-7, is DAGVTQSPTHLIKTRGQQVTLRCSPISGHKSVSWYQQVLGQGPQFIFQYYEKEERGRGNFPDRFSARQFPNYSSELNVNALLLGDSALYLCASSLLPSSSYEQYFGPGTRLTVT.

There are a few counts of this clone. This chain links TRBV19 with TRBJ2-1, with 10 bases that match TRBD1. There are 16 residues in the CDR3. From germline, CDR1 is LNHDA and CDR2 SQIVND (reference sequence). The V gene end was trimmed by 4 bases and the J gene end by 9 bases; junction bases not matched to a gene: 12. CDR3 DNA: TGTGCCAGTAGTACTTCTCGACAGGGGGCAAGGGTTGAGCAGTTCTTC. Protein sequence: CASSTSRQGARVEQFF.

The gene calls are TRBV18 and TRBJ2-2, with 11 nucleotides matching TRBD1. Trimming at V came to 3 bases and at J to 5 bases, leaving 8 bases not matched to a gene. This CDR3 comprises 17 residues. Germline V gene lookup returns CDR1 KGHSH and CDR2 LQKENI. CDR3 loop: CASSPRTGGASTGELFF. The CDR3 DNA reads as TGTGCCAGCTCACCCAGGACAGGGGGCGCCAGTACCGGGGAGCTGTTTTTT. The variable domain in full, with the rest retrieved from reference TRBV18 and TRBJ2-2, is NAGVMQNPRHLVRRRGQEARLRCSPMKGHSHVYWYRQLPEEGLKFMVYLQKENIIDESGMPKERFSAEFPKEGPSILRIQQVVRGDSAAYFCASSPRTGGASTGELFFGEGSRLTVL.

This clone has more than one count but fewer than ten. The rearrangement joins TRBV7-2 to TRBJ1-2; TRBD1 agrees at 9 bases. With V trimmed by 2 bases and J by 4 bases, 11 bases remained unmatched. Germline V gene sequence: CDR1 SGHTA, CDR2 FQGNSA. The CDR3 runs to 17 residues. In DNA form, the CDR3 reads TGTGCCAGCAGCTTACCCCGGGACAGGGACAGTCGCTATGGCTACACCTTC. Its protein product is CASSLPRDRDSRYGYTF.

The rearrangement uses TRBV9 and TRBJ2-1, with 9 bases identical to TRBD2. CDR3 length: 15 residues. Trimming at V came to 4 bases and at J to 1 base, leaving 3 bases not matched to a gene. Germline CDR1 reads SGDLS; CDR2 reads YYNGEE. The CDR3 loop is CASSPSGGSYNEQFF. In DNA, the CDR3 is TGTGCCAGCAGCCCAAGCGGGGGGTCCTACAATGAGCAGTTCTTC.

The rearrangement uses TRBV12-3 or TRBV12-4 and TRBJ1-2, with a tentative D call TRBD1 (5 bases). The ends were cut back, 5 bases at V and 4 bases at J, with 5 bases in the middle. CDR3 size: 11 residues. This CDR3 reads CASSRGYGYTF. The CDR3 DNA is TGTGCCAGCAGTAGGGGCTATGGCTACACCTTC.

The rearrangement joins TRBV19 to TRBJ2-1; D may be TRBD2 (7 bases). There are 15 residues in the CDR3. Germline-derived CDR1 and CDR2 are LNHDA and SQIVND (reference sequence). Trimming shortened V by 3 bases and J by 5 bases, and 14 bases separated the two germline ends. The CDR3 region is CASSIGGGPNNEQFF. CDR3 in DNA: TGTGCCAGTAGTATTGGGGGGGGGCCAAACAATGAGCAGTTCTTC. Drawing the rest from reference TRBV19 and TRBJ2-1, the complete variable domain is DGGITQSPKYLFRKEGQNVTLSCEQNLNHDAMYWYRQDPGQGLRLIYYSQIVNDFQKGDIAEGYSVSREKKESFPLTVTSAQKNPTAFYLCASSIGGGPNNEQFFGPGTRLTVL.

The count of this clone is one. The chain uses TRBV7-8 and TRBJ1-2; D unresolved. Germline V lookup: CDR1 SGHVS, CDR2 FQNEAQ. Trimming took off 3 bases at V and 8 bases at J, with 13 bases between the two ends. The CDR3 length is 13 residues. This CDR3 reads CASSLFLGGGYTF. The DNA for the CDR3 is TGTGCCAGCAGCTTGTTCCTTGGAGGGGGCTACACCTTC.

The V and J genes are TRBV15 and TRBJ2-5; D call uncertain. V lost 0 bases and J 5 bases, leaving 13 bases between the germline ends. From germline, CDR1 is LNHNV and CDR2 YYDKDF (reference sequence). The CDR3 spans 15 residues. CDR3 region: CATSRDLGSPETQYF. The CDR3 DNA reads as TGTGCCACCAGCAGAGATCTGGGTAGCCCCGAGACCCAGTACTTC.

The gene calls are TRBV2 and TRBJ2-5; the D gene is possibly TRBD1 (6 bases). Germline CDR1 reads SNHLY; CDR2 reads FYNNEI. The CDR3 sequence is 13 residues long. The V gene lost 4 bases and the J gene lost 2 bases, with 8 bases spanning the gap. CDR3 nucleotide sequence: TGTGCCAGCAGTGCCCAGGGGCAAGAGACCCAGTACTTC. It encodes CASSAQGQETQYF.

This rearrangement joins TRBV11-2 to TRBJ2-7; D unresolved. There are 13 residues in the CDR3. V was pared by 1 base and J by 6 bases, with 10 bases between. The germline V gene encodes CDR1 SGHAT and CDR2 FQNNGV. Written as DNA, the CDR3 is TGTGCCAGCAGCTTAGGTTTGGGCACCGAGCAGTACTTC. It codes for CASSLGLGTEQYF. The full variable domain, with the rest looked up from reference TRBV11-2 and TRBJ2-7, is EAGVAQSPRYKIIEKRQSVAFWCNPISGHATLYWYQQILGQGPKLLIQFQNNGVVDDSQLPKDRFSAERLKGVDSTLKIQPAKLEDSAVYLCASSLGLGTEQYFGPGTRLTVT.

The rearrangement joins TRBV7-9 to TRBJ1-3, with D unclear. The CDR3 length is 14 residues. The V end lost 8 bases, the J end lost 0 bases, and 11 bases lay between the germline ends. The germline CDR1 and CDR2 sequences are SEHNR and FQNEAQ (reference sequence). CDR3 nucleotide sequence: TGTGCCAGCTTGGCTTCTGTCTCTGGAAACACCATATATTTT. As protein: CASLASVSGNTIYF.

This chain connects TRBV5-1 to TRBJ1-1, with 8 bases lining up with TRBD1. V was clipped by 1 base and J by 5 bases; unmatched bases: 7. Germline V gene data show CDR1 as SGHRS and CDR2 as YFSETQ. The CDR3 has 15 residues. The CDR3 DNA sequence: TGCGCCAGCAGCTTGTCCGTGACAGGGGCTACTGAAGCTTTCTTT. Amino acid sequence: CASSLSVTGATEAFF.

The rearrangement uses TRBV2 and TRBJ1-1; tentatively, D is TRBD1 (5 bases). Trimming stripped 4 bases from V and 2 bases from J, with 14 bases between. The CDR3 has 15 residues. Per the germline V gene, CDR1 is SNHLY and CDR2 is FYNNEI. CDR3 sequence (DNA): TGTGCCAGCAGTGGATCCGGGACTTTAAACACTGAAGCTTTCTTT. It is translated as CASSGSGTLNTEAFF.

In its sample, this clone was seen many times. The J gene is TRBJ2-3, the V gene TRBV6-5; 7 bases align to TRBD1. V gave up 4 bases and J gave up 7 bases; unmatched junction bases: 8. CDR3 length equals 14 residues. Germline V gene sequence: CDR1 MNHEY, CDR2 SVGAGI. The CDR3 is CASSSRTGSNTQYF. The CDR3, as DNA: TGTGCCAGCAGTTCAAGGACAGGCTCGAATACGCAGTATTTT.

The rearrangement uses TRBV5-1 and TRBJ1-2; D is possibly TRBD1 (5 bases). The germline V gene has CDR1 SGHRS and CDR2 YFSETQ. Trimming took 4 bases from V and 2 from J, leaving 15 bases between them. There are 15 residues in the CDR3. CDR3 nucleotides: TGCGCCAGCAGCCCTCGAACCCAGGGAAACTATGGCTACACCTTC. Amino acid sequence: CASSPRTQGNYGYTF.

The V call is TRBV18, the J call TRBJ1-1, with D tentatively TRBD1 (5 bases). Germline CDR1 and CDR2: KGHSH and LQKENI. There are 14 residues in the CDR3. With 3 bases removed from V and 7 bases from J, the gap between germline ends came to 15 bases. The CDR3 DNA reads TGTGCCAGCTCACCCAACCCCGACAGCTTTGAAGCTTTCTTT. This translates into CASSPNPDSFEAFF.

V is TRBV19 and J is TRBJ2-5, with D possibly matching TRBD1 (5 bases). CDR3 size: 15 residues. Between the trimmed V and J ends, which lost 1 base and 4 bases, there was a span of 13 bases. CDR1 is LNHDA, CDR2 SQIVND, per germline (reference sequence). CDR3: CASSIGQGVGETQYF. CDR3 nucleotide sequence: TGTGCCAGTAGTATAGGTCAAGGGGTTGGAGAGACCCAGTACTTC.

This rearrangement joins TRBV5-8 to TRBJ2-7, with D unresolved. Trimming pared 2 bases from V and 2 bases from J, leaving 8 bases between. The germline gives CDR1 SGHTS, CDR2 YDEGEE. The CDR3 runs to 13 residues. CDR3 DNA sequence: TGTGCCAGCAGCTTCCCAATCACCTACGAGCAGTACTTC. This translates into CASSFPITYEQYF.

The J gene is TRBJ2-1, the V gene TRBV2, with D possibly matching TRBD1 (7 bases). The germline V gene encodes CDR1 SNHLY and CDR2 FYNNEI. The CDR3 sequence is 15 residues long. The V and J ends lost 4 bases and 4 bases respectively, with 14 bases between them. In DNA, the CDR3 is TGTGCCAGCAGTGCAGGCAGGGGGGCATACAATGAGCAGTTCTTC. This sequence encodes CASSAGRGAYNEQFF.